Listed below are T cell receptor beta chains from one sample, sequenced in a study of chemoradiotherapy in HPV16-positive cancers. Profiled with immunoSEQ multiplex PCR; TCRdb holds only in-frame clones, not every one. The sample lists 29,000 or so clones; about nine tenths were seen once. Sequencing used blood, obtained from a patient who underwent chemoradiotherapy. The receptors stem from a human donor with HPV-associated anogenital cancer. The CDR3 runs from the conserved cysteine through the conserved F or W.

cdr3_aa v_call
CASSLATGEQTYNEQFF TRBV7-8
CASSSPGLADLQETQYF TRBV7-2
CASRRGGVMNTEAFF TRBV2
CASSPGGNIQYF TRBV18
CASSLGLNTGELFF TRBV5-1
CASSYSMGGTQYF TRBV6-6
CASSGRISYEQYF TRBV2
CASSRPVDYTGELFF TRBV28
CASSNTGGGYTGELFF TRBV5-4
CASRHRPSEGEKLFF TRBV6-5
CASSIDGASGGALMETQYF TRBV19
CASSLDRRQETQYF TRBV5-4
CASSLGTTRNEQFF TRBV27
CASSAQGGHGYTF TRBV7-3
CSVEEGRDNYGYTF TRBV29-1
CASSLAGGRNTGELFF TRBV5-1
CASSSQGLYNSPLHF TRBV7-9
CASSVVPDSGNTIYF TRBV9
CASSIRTADSNQPQHF TRBV19
CASGTGSNQPQHF TRBV28
CASSYPGGTDTQYF TRBV11-2
CASSLEVSYNEQFF TRBV7-8
CAISVGDGQPQHF TRBV10-3
CASSFTHTGAPYNEQFF TRBV7-9
CASSAAYRGESPLHF TRBV28
CAWSFQGSTEAFF TRBV30
CAISPGTGDTEAFF TRBV10-3
CASSDSGTRETQYF TRBV5-1
CASSYSTAADEQFF TRBV6-5
CASSLSQETQYF TRBV27
CASSLEVPGANVLTF TRBV5-4
CASEITGTPEQFF TRBV5-5
CAISESPPDRADNEQFF TRBV10-3
CASSLSLRQNTGELFF TRBV7-7
CASSLSGTVSGANVLTF TRBV27
CASSPNRGGYEQYF TRBV11-2
CASSKTRGRAVGYTF TRBV28
CASSLVDRANTGELFF TRBV7-2
CASSPRQGYEQYF TRBV18
CTSSQDPLAEGISSYNEQFF TRBV1